The T cell receptor beta chain described here comes from a study of blood T cells in healthy people across ages. Drawn from each donor were approximately 9.2 milliliters of peripheral blood. A remark on this clonotype: Its target is unknown.

Sample-barcoded 5' priming and a J-beta primer mix drove a second PCR of about 6 to 11 cycles. Carrying 12 random nucleotides, a template-switch adaptor labeled each individual cDNA molecule. Using its own MiXCR run on the 5' RACE reads, TCRdb lists one record per CDR3 protein. The data show more than 800,000 distinct CDR3 sequences, around 45% seen once. The CDR3 length is 12 residues. Germline V lookup: CDR1 DFQATT, CDR2 SNEGSKA (reference sequence). Trimming took off 1 base at V and 5 bases at J, with 8 bases between the two ends. Study-level results: PBMCs were not sorted, which prevented a conclusive comparison of naive versus antigen-experienced cells. The long-lived group displayed more naive CD4+ cells, plus higher diversity, than the aged donors did.

The source material was blood. The sequence came from a woman aged 60-75 years in good health. The rearrangement uses TRBV20-1 and TRBJ1-2, with no clear D. The CDR3 DNA is TGCAGTGCTAGAGGACCCCAGTATGGCTACACCTTC. Its translation is CSARGPQYGYTF.